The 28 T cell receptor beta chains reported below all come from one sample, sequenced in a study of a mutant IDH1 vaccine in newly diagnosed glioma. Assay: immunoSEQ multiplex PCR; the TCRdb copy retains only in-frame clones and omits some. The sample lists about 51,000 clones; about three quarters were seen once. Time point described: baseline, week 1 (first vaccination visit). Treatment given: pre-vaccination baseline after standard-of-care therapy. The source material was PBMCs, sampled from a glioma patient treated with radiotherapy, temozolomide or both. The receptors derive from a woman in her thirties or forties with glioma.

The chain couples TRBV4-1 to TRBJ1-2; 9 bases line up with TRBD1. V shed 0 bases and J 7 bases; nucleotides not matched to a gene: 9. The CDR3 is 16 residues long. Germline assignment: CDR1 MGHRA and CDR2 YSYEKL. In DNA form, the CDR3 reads TGCGCCAGCAGCCAAGAAAGGGGGACAGGGAGAGGTGGCTACACCTTC. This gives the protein CASSQERGTGRGGYTF.

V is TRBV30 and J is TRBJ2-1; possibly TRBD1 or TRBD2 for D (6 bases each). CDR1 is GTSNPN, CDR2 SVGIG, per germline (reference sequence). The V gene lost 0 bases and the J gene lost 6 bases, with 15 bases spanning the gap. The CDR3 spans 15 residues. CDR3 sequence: CAWSVPGGLSNEQFF. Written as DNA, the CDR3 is TGTGCCTGGAGTGTACCCGGGGGCCTGTCCAATGAGCAGTTCTTC.

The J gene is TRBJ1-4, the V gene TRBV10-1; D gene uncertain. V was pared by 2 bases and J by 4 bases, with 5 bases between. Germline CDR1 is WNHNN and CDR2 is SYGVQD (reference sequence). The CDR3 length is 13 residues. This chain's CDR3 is CASSEQINEKLFF. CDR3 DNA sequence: TGCGCCAGCAGTGAGCAGATTAATGAAAAACTGTTTTTT.

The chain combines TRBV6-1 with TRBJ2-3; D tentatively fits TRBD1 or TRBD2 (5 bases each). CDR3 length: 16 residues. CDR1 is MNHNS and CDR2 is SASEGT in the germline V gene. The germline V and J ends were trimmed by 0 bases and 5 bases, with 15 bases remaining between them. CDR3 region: CASSEAGTPSLDTQYF. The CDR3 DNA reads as TGTGCCAGCAGTGAAGCTGGGACGCCGTCACTAGATACGCAGTATTTT.

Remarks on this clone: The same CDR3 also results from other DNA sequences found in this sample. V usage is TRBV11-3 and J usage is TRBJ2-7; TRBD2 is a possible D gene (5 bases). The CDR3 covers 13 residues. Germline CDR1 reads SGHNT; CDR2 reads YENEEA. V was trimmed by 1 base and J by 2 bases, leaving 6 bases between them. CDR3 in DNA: TGTGCCAGCAGCTTAGGAGGGACCTACGAGCAGTACTTC. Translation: CASSLGGTYEQYF.

CDR3 sequence reads: CASSLVPGAYEQYF. The CDR3 DNA follows: TGTGCCAGCAGCTTAGTCCCCGGCGCGTACGAGCAGTACTTC. This chain connects TRBV7-6 to TRBJ2-7; D gene unclear. The V end lost 1 base, the J end lost 4 bases, and 11 bases lay between the germline ends. Germline values: CDR1 SGHVS, CDR2 FNYEAQ. The CDR3 covers 14 residues.

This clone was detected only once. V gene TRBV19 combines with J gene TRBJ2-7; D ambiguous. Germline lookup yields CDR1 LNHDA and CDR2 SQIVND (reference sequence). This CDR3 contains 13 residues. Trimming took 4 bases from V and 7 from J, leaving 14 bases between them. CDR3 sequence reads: CASSTMGSREQYF. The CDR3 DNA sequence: TGTGCCAGTAGTACCATGGGGTCAAGAGAGCAGTACTTC. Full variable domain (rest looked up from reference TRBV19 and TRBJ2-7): DGGITQSPKYLFRKEGQNVTLSCEQNLNHDAMYWYRQDPGQGLRLIYYSQIVNDFQKGDIAEGYSVSREKKESFPLTVTSAQKNPTAFYLCASSTMGSREQYFGPGTRLTVT.

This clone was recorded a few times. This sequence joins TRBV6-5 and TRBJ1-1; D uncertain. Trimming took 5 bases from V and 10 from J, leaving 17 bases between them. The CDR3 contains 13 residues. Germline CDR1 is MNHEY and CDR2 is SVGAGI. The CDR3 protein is CASSPRGSRIAFF. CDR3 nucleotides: TGTGCCAGCAGTCCCCGGGGTTCCCGGATAGCTTTCTTT.

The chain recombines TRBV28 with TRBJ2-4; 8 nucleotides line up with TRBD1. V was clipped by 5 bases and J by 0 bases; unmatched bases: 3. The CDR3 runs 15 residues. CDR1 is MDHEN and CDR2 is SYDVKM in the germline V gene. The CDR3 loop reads CASSAGQAAKNIQYF. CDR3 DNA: TGTGCCAGCAGTGCGGGACAGGCAGCCAAAAACATTCAGTACTTC.

The CDR3 bases are TGCGCCAGCAGCCTAACCTCCGACTATGGCTACACCTTC. It codes for CASSLTSDYGYTF. The V call is TRBV4-1, the J call TRBJ1-2; D is unclear. Trimming shortened V by 4 bases and J by 3 bases, and 9 bases separated the two germline ends. The CDR3 is 13 amino acids. CDR1 is MGHRA, CDR2 YSYEKL, per germline.

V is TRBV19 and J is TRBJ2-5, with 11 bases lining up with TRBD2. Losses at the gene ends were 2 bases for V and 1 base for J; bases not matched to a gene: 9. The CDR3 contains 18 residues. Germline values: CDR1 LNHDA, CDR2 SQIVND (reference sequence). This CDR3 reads CASSIRLAGGPTQETQYF. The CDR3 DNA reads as TGTGCCAGTAGTATAAGGCTAGCGGGGGGTCCTACCCAAGAGACCCAGTACTTC.

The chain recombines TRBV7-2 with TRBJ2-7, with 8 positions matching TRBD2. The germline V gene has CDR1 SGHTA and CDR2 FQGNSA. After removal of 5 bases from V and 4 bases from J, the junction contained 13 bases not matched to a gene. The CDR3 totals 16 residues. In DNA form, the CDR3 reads TGTGCCAGCAGCCCTCCGCTAGTCGGGGGGGCATACGAGCAGTACTTC. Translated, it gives CASSPPLVGGAYEQYF.

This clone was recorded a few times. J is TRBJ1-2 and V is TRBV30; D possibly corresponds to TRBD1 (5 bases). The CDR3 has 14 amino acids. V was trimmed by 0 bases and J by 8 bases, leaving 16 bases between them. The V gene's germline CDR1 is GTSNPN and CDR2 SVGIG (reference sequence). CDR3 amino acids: CAWSVRLGPDGYTF. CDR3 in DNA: TGTGCCTGGAGTGTACGTTTGGGACCCGACGGCTACACCTTC.

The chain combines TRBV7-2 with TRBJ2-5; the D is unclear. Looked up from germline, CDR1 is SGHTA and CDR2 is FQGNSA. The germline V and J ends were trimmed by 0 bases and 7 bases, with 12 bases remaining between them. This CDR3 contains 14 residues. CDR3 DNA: TGTGCCAGCAGCTTAGCGGCTTCAATAAGGACCCAGTACTTC. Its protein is CASSLAASIRTQYF.

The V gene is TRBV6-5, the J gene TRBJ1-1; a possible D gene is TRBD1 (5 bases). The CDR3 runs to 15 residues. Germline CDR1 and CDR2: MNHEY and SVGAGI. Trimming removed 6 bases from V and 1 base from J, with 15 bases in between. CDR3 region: CASSPSFGGNTEAFF. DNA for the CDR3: TGTGCCAGCAGCCCTAGTTTCGGGGGGAACACTGAAGCTTTCTTT.

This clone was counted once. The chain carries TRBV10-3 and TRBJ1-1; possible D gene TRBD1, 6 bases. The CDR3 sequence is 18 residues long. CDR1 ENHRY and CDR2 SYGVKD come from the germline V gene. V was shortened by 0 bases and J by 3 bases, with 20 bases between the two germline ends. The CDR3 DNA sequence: TGTGCCATCAGTGAGTCAAGCAGGGGCCCAAAGGGGGACACTGAAGCTTTCTTT. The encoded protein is CAISESSRGPKGDTEAFF.

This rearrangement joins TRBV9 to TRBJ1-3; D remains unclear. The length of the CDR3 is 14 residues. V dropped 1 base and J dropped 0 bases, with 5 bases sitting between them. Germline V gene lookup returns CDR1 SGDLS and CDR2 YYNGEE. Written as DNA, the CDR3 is TGTGCCAGCAGCGTAAAAGTCTCTGGAAACACCATATATTTT. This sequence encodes CASSVKVSGNTIYF.

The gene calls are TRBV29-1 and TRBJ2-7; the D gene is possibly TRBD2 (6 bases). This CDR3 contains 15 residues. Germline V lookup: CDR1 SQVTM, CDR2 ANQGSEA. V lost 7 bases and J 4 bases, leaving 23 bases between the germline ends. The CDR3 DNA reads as TGCAGCGCCACACTAGGACGGGGAGGCGTTTACGAGCAGTACTTC. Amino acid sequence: CSATLGRGGVYEQYF.

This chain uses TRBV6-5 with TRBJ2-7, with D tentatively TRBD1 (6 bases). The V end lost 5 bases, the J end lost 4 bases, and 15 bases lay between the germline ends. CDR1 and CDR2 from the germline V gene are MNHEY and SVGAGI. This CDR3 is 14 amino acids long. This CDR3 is CASSIGTPFYEQYF. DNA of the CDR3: TGTGCCAGCAGTATCGGGACACCTTTTTACGAGCAGTACTTC.

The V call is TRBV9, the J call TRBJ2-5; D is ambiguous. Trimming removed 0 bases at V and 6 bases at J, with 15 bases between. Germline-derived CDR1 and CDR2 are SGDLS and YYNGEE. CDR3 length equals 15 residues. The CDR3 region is CASSVEESVEQTQYF. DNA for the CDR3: TGTGCCAGCAGCGTAGAGGAGTCGGTCGAGCAGACCCAGTACTTC.

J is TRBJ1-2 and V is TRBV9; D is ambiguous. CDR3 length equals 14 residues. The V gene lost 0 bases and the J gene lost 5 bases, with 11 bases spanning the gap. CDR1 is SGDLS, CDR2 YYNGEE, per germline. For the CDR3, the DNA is TGTGCCAGCAGCGTAGATTCCGGGAATTATGGCTACACCTTC. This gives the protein CASSVDSGNYGYTF.

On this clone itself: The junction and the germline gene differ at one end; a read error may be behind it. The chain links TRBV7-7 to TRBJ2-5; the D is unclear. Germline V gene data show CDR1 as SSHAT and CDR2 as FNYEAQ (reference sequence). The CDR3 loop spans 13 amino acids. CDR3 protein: CASSLNRGETQYF. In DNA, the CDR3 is TGTGCTAGCAGCTTAAACCGTGGGGAGACCCAGTACTTC.

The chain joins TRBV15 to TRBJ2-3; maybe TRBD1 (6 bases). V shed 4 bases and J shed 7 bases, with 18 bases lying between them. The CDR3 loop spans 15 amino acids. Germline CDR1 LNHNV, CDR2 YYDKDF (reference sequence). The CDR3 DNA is TGTGCCACCAGCACCGACGGACAGCATAGCAATACGCAGTATTTT. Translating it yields CATSTDGQHSNTQYF. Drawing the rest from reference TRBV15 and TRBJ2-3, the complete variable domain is DAMVIQNPRYQVTQFGKPVTLSCSQTLNHNVMYWYQQKSSQAPKLLFHYYDKDFNNEADTPDNFQSRRPNTSFCFLDIRSPGLGDTAMYLCATSTDGQHSNTQYFGPGTRLTVL.

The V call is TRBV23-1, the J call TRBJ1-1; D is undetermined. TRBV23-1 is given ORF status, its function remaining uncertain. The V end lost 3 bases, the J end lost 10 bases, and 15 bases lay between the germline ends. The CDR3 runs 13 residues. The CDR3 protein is CASSHLPGEGAFF. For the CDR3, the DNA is TGCGCCAGCAGTCACCTTCCTGGGGAGGGAGCTTTCTTT.

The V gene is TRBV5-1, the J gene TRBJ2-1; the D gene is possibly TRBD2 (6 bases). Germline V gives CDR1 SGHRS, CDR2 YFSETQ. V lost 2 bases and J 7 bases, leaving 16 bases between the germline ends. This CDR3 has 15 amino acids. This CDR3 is CASSFSAGSGNEQFF. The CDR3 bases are TGCGCCAGCAGCTTTAGTGCGGGGTCAGGGAATGAGCAGTTCTTC.

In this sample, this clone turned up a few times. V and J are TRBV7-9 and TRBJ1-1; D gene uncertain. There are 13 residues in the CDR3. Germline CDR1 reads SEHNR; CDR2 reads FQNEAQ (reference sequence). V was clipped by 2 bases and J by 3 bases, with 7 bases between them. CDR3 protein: CASSLPDYTEAFF. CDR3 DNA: TGTGCCAGCAGCTTACCCGACTACACTGAAGCTTTCTTT.

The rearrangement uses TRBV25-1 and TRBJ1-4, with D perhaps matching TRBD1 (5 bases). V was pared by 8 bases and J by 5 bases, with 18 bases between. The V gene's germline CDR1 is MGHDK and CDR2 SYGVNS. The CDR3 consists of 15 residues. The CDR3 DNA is TGTGCCAGCGGAGACGCGGGACGAGGAAATGAAAAACTGTTTTTT. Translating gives CASGDAGRGNEKLFF.

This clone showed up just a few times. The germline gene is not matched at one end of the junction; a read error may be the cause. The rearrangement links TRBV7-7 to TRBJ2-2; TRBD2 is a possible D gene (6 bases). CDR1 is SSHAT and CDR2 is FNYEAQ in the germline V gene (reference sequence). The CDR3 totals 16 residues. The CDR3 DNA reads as TGTGCTAGCAGCCGACTGTCCGGGGGAAACACCGGGGAGCTGTTTTTT. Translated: CASSRLSGGNTGELFF.